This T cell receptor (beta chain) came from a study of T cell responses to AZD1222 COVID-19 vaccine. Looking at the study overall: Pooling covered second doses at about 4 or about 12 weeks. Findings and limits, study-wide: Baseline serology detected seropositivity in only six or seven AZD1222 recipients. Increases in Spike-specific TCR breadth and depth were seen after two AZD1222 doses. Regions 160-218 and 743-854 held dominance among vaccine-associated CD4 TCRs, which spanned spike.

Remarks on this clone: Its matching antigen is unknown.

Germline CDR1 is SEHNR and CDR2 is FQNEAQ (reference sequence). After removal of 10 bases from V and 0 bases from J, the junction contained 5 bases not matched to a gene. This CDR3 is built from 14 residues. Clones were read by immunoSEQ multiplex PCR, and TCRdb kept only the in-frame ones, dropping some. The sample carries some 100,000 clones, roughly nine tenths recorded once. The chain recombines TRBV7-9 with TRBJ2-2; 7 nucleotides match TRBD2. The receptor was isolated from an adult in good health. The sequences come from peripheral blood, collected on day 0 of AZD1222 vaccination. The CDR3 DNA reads TGTGCCACAAGCGGGGACCCGAACACCGGGGAGCTGTTTTTT. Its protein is CATSGDPNTGELFF. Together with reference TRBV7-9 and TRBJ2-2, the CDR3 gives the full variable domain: DTGVSQNPRHKITKRGQNVTFRCDPISEHNRLYWYRQTLGQGPEFLTYFQNEAQLEKSRLLSDRFSAERPKGSFSTLEIQRTEQGDSAMYLCATSGDPNTGELFFGEGSRLTVL.